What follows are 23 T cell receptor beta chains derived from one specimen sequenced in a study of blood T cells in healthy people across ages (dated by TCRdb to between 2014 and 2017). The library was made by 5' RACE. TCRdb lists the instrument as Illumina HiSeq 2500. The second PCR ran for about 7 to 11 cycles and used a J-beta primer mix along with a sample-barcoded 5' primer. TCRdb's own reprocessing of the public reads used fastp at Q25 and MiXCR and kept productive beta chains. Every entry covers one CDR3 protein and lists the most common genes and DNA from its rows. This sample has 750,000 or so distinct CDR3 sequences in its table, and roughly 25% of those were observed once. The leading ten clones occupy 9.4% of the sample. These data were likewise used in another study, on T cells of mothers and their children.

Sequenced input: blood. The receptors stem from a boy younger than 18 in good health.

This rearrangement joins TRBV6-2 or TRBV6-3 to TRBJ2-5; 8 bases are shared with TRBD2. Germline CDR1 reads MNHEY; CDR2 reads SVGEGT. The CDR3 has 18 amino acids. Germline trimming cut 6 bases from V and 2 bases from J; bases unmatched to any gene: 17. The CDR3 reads CASSPWSPGTRAQETQYF. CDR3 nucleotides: TGTGCCAGCAGCCCGTGGTCCCCCGGGACTAGAGCACAAGAGACCCAGTACTTC.

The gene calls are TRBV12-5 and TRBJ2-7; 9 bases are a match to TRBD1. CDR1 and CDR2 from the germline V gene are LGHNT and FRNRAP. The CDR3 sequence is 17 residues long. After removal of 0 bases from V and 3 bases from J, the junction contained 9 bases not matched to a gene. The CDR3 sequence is CASGLVLYGTGIYEQYF. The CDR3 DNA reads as TGTGCTAGTGGTTTGGTACTTTATGGGACAGGGATCTACGAGCAGTACTTC. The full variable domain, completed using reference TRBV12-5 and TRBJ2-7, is DARVTQTPRHKVTEMGQEVTMRCQPILGHNTVFWYRQTMMQGLELLAYFRNRAPLDDSGMPKDRFSAEMPDATLATLKIQPSEPRDSAVYFCASGLVLYGTGIYEQYFGPGTRLTVT.

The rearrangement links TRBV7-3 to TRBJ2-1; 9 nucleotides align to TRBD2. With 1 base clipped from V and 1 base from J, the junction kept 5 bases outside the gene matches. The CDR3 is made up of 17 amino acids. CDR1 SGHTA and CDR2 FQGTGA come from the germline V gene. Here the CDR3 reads CASSLRGSGSSYNEQFF. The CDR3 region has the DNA TGTGCCAGCAGCTTAAGGGGTAGCGGGAGTTCCTACAATGAGCAGTTCTTC.

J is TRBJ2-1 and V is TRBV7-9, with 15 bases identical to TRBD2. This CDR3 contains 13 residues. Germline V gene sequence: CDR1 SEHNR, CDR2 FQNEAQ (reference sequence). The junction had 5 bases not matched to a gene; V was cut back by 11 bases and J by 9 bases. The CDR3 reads CAGRTSGRGEQFF. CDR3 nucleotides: TGTGCCGGTCGGACTAGCGGGAGGGGTGAGCAGTTCTTC.

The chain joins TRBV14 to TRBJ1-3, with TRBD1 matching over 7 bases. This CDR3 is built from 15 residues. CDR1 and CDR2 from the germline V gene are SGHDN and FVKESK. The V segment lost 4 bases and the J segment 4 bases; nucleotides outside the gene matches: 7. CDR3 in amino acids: CASSPEGARGNTIYF. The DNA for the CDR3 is TGTGCCAGCAGCCCGGAGGGGGCGCGGGGAAACACCATATATTTT.

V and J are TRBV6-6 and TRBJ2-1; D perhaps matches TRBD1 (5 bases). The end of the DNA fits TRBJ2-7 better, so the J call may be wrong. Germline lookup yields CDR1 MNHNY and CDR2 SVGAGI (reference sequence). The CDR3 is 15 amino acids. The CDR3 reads CASRPARQGIYEQYF. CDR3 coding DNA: TGTGCCAGCAGGCCCGCGAGGCAGGGAATCTACGAGCAGTACTTC.

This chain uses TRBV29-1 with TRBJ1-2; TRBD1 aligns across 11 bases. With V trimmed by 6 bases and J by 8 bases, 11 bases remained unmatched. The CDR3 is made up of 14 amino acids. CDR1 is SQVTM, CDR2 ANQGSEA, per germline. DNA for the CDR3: TGCAGCGTGGGCACCTCGGGACAGGGGGGAGGCTACACCTTC. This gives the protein CSVGTSGQGGGYTF.

CDR3 sequence: CASSPRDYSYNEQFF. In DNA form, the CDR3 reads TGTGCCAGCAGCCCCCGGGACTACTCATACAATGAGCAGTTCTTC. The gene calls are TRBV7-9 and TRBJ2-1; the match to TRBD2 covers 7 bases. Germline-derived CDR1 and CDR2 are SEHNR and FQNEAQ (reference sequence). There are 15 residues in the CDR3. V shed 5 bases, J shed 4 bases, and the junction held 8 bases outside the gene matches.

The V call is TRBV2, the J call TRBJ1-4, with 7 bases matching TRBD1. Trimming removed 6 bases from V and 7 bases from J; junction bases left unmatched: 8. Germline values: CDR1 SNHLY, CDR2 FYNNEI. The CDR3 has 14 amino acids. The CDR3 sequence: CASRTDRVGEKLFF. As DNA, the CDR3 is TGTGCCAGCAGAACCGACAGGGTTGGTGAAAAACTGTTTTTT.

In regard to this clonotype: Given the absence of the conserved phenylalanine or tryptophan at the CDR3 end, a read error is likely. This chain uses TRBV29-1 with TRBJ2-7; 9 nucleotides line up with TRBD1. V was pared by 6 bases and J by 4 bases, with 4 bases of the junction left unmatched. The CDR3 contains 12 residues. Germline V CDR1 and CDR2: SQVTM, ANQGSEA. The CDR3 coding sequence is TGCAGCGTCCGGGACAGGGAATACGAGCAGTACCTC. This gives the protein CSVRDREYEQYL.

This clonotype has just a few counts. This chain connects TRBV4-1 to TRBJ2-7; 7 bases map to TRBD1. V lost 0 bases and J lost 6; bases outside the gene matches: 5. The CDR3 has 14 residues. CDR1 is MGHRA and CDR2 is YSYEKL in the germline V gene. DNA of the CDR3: TGCGCCAGCAGCCAAGACAGGGGGTCCATCGAGCAGTACTTC. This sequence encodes CASSQDRGSIEQYF.

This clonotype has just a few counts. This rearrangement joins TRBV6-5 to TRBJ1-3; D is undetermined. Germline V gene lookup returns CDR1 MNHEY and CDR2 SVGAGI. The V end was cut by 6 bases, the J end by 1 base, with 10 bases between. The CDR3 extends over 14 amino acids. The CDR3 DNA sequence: TGTGCCAGCAGCGGTCTGGGGTCTGGAAACACCATATATTTT. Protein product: CASSGLGSGNTIYF.

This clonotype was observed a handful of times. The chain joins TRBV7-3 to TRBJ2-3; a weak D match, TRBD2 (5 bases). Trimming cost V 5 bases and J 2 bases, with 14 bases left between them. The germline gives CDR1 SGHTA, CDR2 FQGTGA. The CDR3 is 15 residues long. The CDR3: CASSEGGSATDTQYF. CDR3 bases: TGTGCCAGCAGCGAAGGAGGCTCTGCCACAGATACGCAGTATTTT.

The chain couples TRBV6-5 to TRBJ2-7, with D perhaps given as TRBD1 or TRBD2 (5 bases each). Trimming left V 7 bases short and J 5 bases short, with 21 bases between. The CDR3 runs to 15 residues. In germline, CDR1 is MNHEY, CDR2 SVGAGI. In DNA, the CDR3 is TGTGCCAGCAATGGGGAGATGTATGGGACGCACGAGCAGTACTTC. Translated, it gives CASNGEMYGTHEQYF.

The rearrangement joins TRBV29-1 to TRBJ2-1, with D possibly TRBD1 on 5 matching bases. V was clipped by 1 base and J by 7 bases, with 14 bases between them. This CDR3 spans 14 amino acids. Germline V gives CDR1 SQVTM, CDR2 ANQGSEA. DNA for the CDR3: TGCAGCGTTGAAGGGCAGGGTCTTAGGAATGAGCAGTTCTTC. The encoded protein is CSVEGQGLRNEQFF.

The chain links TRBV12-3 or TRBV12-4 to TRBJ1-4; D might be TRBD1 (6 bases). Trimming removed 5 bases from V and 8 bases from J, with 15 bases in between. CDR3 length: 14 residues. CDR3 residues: CASSHGGPGEKLFF. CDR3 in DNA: TGTGCCAGCAGTCACGGGGGGCCGGGAGAAAAACTGTTTTTT.

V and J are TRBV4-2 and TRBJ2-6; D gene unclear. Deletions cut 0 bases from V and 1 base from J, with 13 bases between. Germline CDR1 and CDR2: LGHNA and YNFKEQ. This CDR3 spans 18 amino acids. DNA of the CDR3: TGTGCCAGCAGCCAAGAGCCTCGGACGGCTTCTGGGGCCAACGTCCTGACTTTC. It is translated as CASSQEPRTASGANVLTF.

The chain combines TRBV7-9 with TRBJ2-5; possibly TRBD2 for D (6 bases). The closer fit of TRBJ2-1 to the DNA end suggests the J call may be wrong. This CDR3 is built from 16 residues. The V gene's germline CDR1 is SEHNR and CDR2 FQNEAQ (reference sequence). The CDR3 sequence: CASSPPDSGPYNEQFF. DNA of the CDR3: TGTGCCAGCAGCCCACCCGACAGCGGGCCTTACAATGAGCAGTTCTTC.

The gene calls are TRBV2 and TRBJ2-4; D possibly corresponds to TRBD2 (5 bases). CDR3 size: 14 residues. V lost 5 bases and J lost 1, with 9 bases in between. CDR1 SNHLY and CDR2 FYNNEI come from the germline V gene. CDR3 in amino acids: CASSLRDAKNIQYF. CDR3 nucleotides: TGTGCCAGCAGTTTACGGGATGCCAAAAACATTCAGTACTTC. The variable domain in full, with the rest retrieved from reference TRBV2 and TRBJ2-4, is EPEVTQTPSHQVTQMGQEVILRCVPISNHLYFYWYRQILGQKVEFLVSFYNNEISEKSEIFDDQFSVERPDGSNFTLKIRSTKLEDSAMYFCASSLRDAKNIQYFGAGTRLSVL.

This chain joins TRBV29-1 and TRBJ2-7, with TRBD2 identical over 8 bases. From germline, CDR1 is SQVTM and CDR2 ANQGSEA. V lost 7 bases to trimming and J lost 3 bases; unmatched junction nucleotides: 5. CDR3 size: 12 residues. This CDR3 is CSAKRGSYEQYF. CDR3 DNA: TGCAGCGCTAAGCGGGGGAGCTACGAGCAGTACTTC.

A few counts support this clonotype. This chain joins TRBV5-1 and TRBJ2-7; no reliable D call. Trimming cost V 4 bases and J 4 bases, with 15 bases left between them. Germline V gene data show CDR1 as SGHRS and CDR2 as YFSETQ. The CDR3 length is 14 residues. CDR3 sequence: CASSPASDAYEQYF. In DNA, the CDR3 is TGCGCCAGCAGCCCGGCGAGTGACGCTTACGAGCAGTACTTC.

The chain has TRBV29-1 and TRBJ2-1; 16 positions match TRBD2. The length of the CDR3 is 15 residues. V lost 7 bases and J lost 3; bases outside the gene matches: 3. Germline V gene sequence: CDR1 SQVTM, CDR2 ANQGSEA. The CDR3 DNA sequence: TGCAGCGGGGGACTAGCGGGAGGGGTCTACAATGAGCAGTTCTTC. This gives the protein CSGGLAGGVYNEQFF.

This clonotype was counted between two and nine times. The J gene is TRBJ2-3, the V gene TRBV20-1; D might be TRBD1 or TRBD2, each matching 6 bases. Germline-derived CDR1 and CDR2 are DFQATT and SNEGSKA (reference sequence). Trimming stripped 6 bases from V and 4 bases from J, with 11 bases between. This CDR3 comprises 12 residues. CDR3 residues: CSARDISDTQYF. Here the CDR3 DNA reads TGCAGTGCGCGGGACATCTCAGATACGCAGTATTTT.